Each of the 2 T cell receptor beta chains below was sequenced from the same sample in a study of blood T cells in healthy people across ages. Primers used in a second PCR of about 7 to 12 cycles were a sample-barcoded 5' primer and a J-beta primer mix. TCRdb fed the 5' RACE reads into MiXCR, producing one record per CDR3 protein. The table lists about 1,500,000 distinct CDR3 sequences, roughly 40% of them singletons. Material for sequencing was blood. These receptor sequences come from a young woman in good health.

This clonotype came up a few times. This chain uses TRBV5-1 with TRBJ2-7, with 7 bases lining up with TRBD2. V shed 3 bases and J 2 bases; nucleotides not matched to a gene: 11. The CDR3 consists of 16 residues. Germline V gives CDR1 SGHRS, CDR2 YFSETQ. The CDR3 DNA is TGCGCCAGCAGCTCTTACCTAGCGGAACCCACCTACGAGCAGTACTTC. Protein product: CASSSYLAEPTYEQYF. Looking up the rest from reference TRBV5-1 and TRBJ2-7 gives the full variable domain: KAGVTQTPRYLIKTRGQQVTLSCSPISGHRSVSWYQQTPGQGLQFLFEYFSETQRNKGNFPGRFSGRQFSNSRSEMNVSTLELGDSALYLCASSSYLAEPTYEQYFGPGTRLTVT.

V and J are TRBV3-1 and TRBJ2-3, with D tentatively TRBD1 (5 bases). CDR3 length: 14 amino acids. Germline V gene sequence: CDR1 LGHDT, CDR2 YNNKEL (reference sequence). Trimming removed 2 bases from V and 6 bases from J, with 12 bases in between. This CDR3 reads CASSQRGSSDTQYF. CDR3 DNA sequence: TGTGCCAGCAGCCAAAGGGGCTCGTCGGATACGCAGTATTTT.